This T cell receptor (beta chain) is drawn from a study of T cell repertoires in cytomegalovirus infection (dated by TCRdb to the late 2010s). Describing the broader study: Because public TCR beta signatures pointed to carriage of CMV infection together with the matching HLA type, the HLA type of each donor mattered for the analysis.

The run used an Illumina HiSeq 1500. TCRdb trimmed the raw reads at Q25, called clones with MiXCR and kept productive beta chains. Records with the same CDR3 protein are collapsed into one entry carrying the most frequent genes and DNA. This sample has approximately 700,000 distinct CDR3 sequences in its table, and less than 40% of those were observed once. The biggest ten clones account for 2.8% of the sample. The germline V gene sets CDR1 to SGHAT and CDR2 to FQNNGV. Spanning cysteine to phenylalanine, the CDR3 consists of 14 amino acids. The sequence is cut down to CDR3 DNA, 42 bases in frame from base 1. V loses 5 bases of germline sequence and J loses 2 bases, and the interval between the two ends is 12 bases. Paper-wide results and their limitations: In both this cohort and an independent roughly 350-donor cohort, the cumulative frequency of public TCR beta family members distinguished carriers of CMV infection plus the relevant HLA type. In the ex vivo response, HLA-C-restricted CMV-specific TCR beta clonotypes were dominant, and in two of eight donors the single most frequent clonotype came from this HLA-C-restricted group.

As regards this clonotype: Its antigen has not been determined. Base qualities are not provided; no much larger clone lies one nucleotide away.

Sample: PBMCs. The sequence links TRBV11-2 to TRBJ2-5; a tentative D call is TRBD1 (6 bases match). This clonotype originated in a human donor in good health (CMV status not recorded). Some clones in this sample may be carry-over from other donors' samples. The nucleotide sequence reads TGTGCCAGCAGCCCGGGACAAACACAAGAGACCCAGTACTTC. It specifies CASSPGQTQETQYF.